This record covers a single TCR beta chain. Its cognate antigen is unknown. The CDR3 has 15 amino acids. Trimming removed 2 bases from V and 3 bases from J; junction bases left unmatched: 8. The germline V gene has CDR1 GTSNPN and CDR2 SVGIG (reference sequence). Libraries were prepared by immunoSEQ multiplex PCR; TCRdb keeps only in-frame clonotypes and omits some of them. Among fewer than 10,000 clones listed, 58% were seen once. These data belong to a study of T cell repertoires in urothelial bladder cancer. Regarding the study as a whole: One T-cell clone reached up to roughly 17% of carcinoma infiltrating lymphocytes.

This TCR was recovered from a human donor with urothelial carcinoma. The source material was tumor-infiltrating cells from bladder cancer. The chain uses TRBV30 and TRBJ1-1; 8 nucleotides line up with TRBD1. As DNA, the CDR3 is TGTGCCTGGAGTTTCACGGACAGGGACGACACTGAAGCTTTCTTT. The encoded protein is CAWSFTDRDDTEAFF.